The 14 T cell receptor beta chains presented below share a single source sample, sequenced in a study of cytomegalovirus exposure and HLA in healthy donors. Primers included in the PCR were 60 Vbeta and 13 Jbeta primers. Here immunoSEQ multiplex PCR was the method, and the copy in TCRdb shows in-frame clones only, minus some. The table shows tens of thousands of clones, with about 80% occurring only once. What was sequenced was PBMCs. Receptors were obtained from a male donor in good health and CMV-seronegative.

For the CDR3, the DNA is TGTGCCAGTAGTCTGACAGGCGTAAGCTCCTATAATTCACCCCTCCACTTT. Residues: CASSLTGVSSYNSPLHF. This sequence joins TRBV19 and TRBJ1-6; TRBD1 might be the D (6 bases). CDR1 is LNHDA, CDR2 SQIVND, per germline (reference sequence). This CDR3 comprises 17 residues. Trimming took 5 bases from V and 0 from J, leaving 14 bases between them.

The sample holds one count of this clone. V and J are TRBV7-2 and TRBJ2-3; 10 bases fit TRBD1. Unmatched junction bases numbered 8, after V lost 5 bases and J lost 6 bases. This CDR3 spans 15 amino acids. From germline, CDR1 is SGHTA and CDR2 FQGNSA. DNA for the CDR3: TGTGCCAGCAGCCATGACAGGGGGCCGTGGGATACGCAGTATTTT. As protein: CASSHDRGPWDTQYF.

This CDR3 reads CAWSRTDRGIWSGYTF. In DNA form, the CDR3 reads TGTGCCTGGAGTCGGACAGACAGGGGGATTTGGAGCGGCTACACCTTC. The rearrangement links TRBV30 to TRBJ1-2; TRBD1 matches at 9 bases. CDR3 length: 16 residues. Losses at the gene ends were 2 bases for V and 8 bases for J; bases not matched to a gene: 15. CDR1 and CDR2 (germline): GTSNPN, SVGIG (reference sequence).

The chain combines TRBV7-9 with TRBJ2-7; D might be TRBD1 (5 bases). The V gene's germline CDR1 is SEHNR and CDR2 FQNEAQ (reference sequence). CDR3 size: 15 residues. V was clipped by 4 bases and J by 0 bases, with 13 bases between them. The CDR3 loop is CASSSPLGLSYEQYF. DNA for the CDR3: TGTGCCAGCAGCTCGCCATTGGGGCTCTCCTACGAGCAGTACTTC.

The chain couples TRBV7-9 to TRBJ2-7, with 9 bases matching TRBD1. V was pared by 5 bases and J by 5 bases, with 1 base of the junction left unmatched. The CDR3 length is 12 residues. Germline CDR1 SEHNR, CDR2 FQNEAQ (reference sequence). For the CDR3, the DNA is TGTGCCAGCAGCCGGACAGGGGACGAGCAGTACTTC. Residues: CASSRTGDEQYF.

The gene calls are TRBV6-6 and TRBJ2-1, with 7 bases matching TRBD2. The CDR3 has 15 amino acids. Germline CDR1 reads MNHNY; CDR2 reads SVGAGI (reference sequence). J was trimmed by 4 bases and V by 6 bases; bases with no gene match: 9. The chain's CDR3 is CASSFTSARYNEQFF. The CDR3 DNA follows: TGTGCCAGCAGCTTTACTAGCGCGAGGTACAATGAGCAGTTCTTC.

This clone was recorded a few times. The chain links TRBV4-3 to TRBJ1-4; a weak D match, TRBD1 (5 bases). The CDR3 totals 15 residues. Germline CDR1 reads LGHNA; CDR2 reads YSLEER. Trimming took off 2 bases at V and 6 bases at J, with 13 bases between the two ends. For the CDR3, the DNA is TGCGCCAGCAGCCAACTCCGTGTCAGGGATGAAAAACTGTTTTTT. It translates to CASSQLRVRDEKLFF.

The chain recombines TRBV19 with TRBJ1-1; 7 nucleotides align to TRBD1. The CDR3 covers 13 residues. CDR1 and CDR2 (germline): LNHDA, SQIVND (reference sequence). V lost 7 bases and J lost 0; bases outside the gene matches: 2. The CDR3 bases are TGTGCCAGTATGGACAGGATGAACACTGAAGCTTTCTTT. Translating gives CASMDRMNTEAFF.

The chain recombines TRBV30 with TRBJ1-1; 7 nucleotides line up with TRBD1. The CDR3 consists of 13 residues. Per germline, CDR1 GTSNPN and CDR2 SVGIG (reference sequence). V gave up 5 bases and J gave up 6 bases; unmatched junction bases: 9. The CDR3 DNA follows: TGTGCCTGGTGCAGACAGGGTTTCGCTGAAGCTTTCTTT. Its protein is CAWCRQGFAEAFF.

CDR3 residues: CASSSQANTGELFF. Here the CDR3 DNA reads TGTGCCAGCTCATCCCAGGCGAACACCGGGGAGCTGTTTTTT. The chain has TRBV18 and TRBJ2-2; D call uncertain. CDR3 length: 14 amino acids. V shed 5 bases and J shed 0 bases, with 7 bases lying between them. Germline CDR1 is KGHSH and CDR2 is LQKENI.

The chain carries TRBV19 and TRBJ2-5; 9 bases map to TRBD2. Trimming cost V 5 bases and J 5 bases; bases outside gene matches: 3. There are 13 residues in the CDR3. CDR1 is LNHDA and CDR2 is SQIVND in the germline V gene (reference sequence). CDR3 in DNA: TGTGCCAGTAGTGCGGGAGGGCCCGAGACCCAGTACTTC. This codes for CASSAGGPETQYF.

The chain combines TRBV21-1 with TRBJ1-3; the listed D gene, TRBD1, was not tested against the DNA. TRBV21-1 is designated a pseudogene. The CDR3 is 15 residues long. The DNA of the CDR3 is TGTGCCAGCAGCCCTGGGACACCCTCTGGAAACACCATATATTTT. This encodes CASSPGTPSGNTIYF.

The CDR3 region has the DNA TGTGCCAGCAGCAACAATGAGCAGTTCTTC. Amino acid sequence: CASSNNEQFF. The chain combines TRBV28 with TRBJ2-1; no clear D. Trimming removed 6 bases at V and 5 bases at J, with 2 bases between. From germline, CDR1 is MDHEN and CDR2 SYDVKM. The CDR3 consists of 10 residues.

Only one count was recorded for this clone. This chain links TRBV28 with TRBJ1-4; 8 positions match TRBD1. Germline V gives CDR1 MDHEN, CDR2 SYDVKM. This CDR3 comprises 15 residues. J lost 4 bases, V lost 5 bases, and 6 bases had no gene match. CDR3 region: CASSDPGQGNEKLFF. Written as DNA, the CDR3 is TGTGCCAGCAGTGACCCCGGACAGGGTAATGAAAAACTGTTTTTT.